What follows are 9 T cell receptor beta chains derived from one specimen sequenced in a study of blood T cells in healthy people across ages. Combining a sample-barcoded 5' primer with a J-beta primer mix, a second PCR ran for roughly 7 to 12 cycles. Each CDR3 protein is one row after TCRdb ran MiXCR on the 5' RACE reads. Counted here are some 1,500,000 distinct CDR3 sequences, less than 45% occurring once; the ten biggest clones make up over 3.5%. The sample comprised blood. These receptors originate from a woman aged 18-30 years in good health.

V and J are TRBV5-5 and TRBJ1-1; D is possibly TRBD1 (6 bases). The CDR3 extends over 14 amino acids. Germline CDR1 SGHKS, CDR2 YYEKEE (reference sequence). Trimming left V 4 bases short and J 5 bases short, with 15 bases between. CDR3 in amino acids: CASSLRTVETEAFF. The DNA of the CDR3 is TGTGCCAGCAGCCTTAGGACAGTCGAAACTGAAGCTTTCTTT.

This clonotype was observed a few times. The chain is built from TRBV20-1 and TRBJ2-3; D remains unclear. V lost 5 bases and J 1 base, leaving 7 bases between the germline ends. Germline CDR1 is DFQATT and CDR2 is SNEGSKA (reference sequence). The CDR3 has 12 amino acids. In DNA form, the CDR3 reads TGCAGTGCTGTGGTGGGCACAGATACGCAGTATTTT. Translated, it gives CSAVVGTDTQYF.

Concerning this clonotype: This CDR3 fails to terminate in the conserved phenylalanine or tryptophan, so it likely reflects a read error. The chain is built from TRBV7-2 and TRBJ2-5; TRBD2 agrees at 7 bases. Unmatched junction bases numbered 6, after V lost 3 bases and J lost 2 bases. There are 15 residues in the CDR3. Germline V gene data show CDR1 as SGHTA and CDR2 as FQGNSA. The CDR3: CASSFGSAGQETQYL. CDR3 DNA sequence: TGTGCCAGCAGCTTTGGATCAGCGGGACAAGAGACCCAGTACCTC.

This clonotype has a handful of counts. This chain connects TRBV4-3 to TRBJ2-5; the D is unclear. This CDR3 is 15 amino acids long. The V end was cut by 0 bases, the J end by 4 bases, with 12 bases between. Germline CDR1 and CDR2: LGHNA and YSLEER. As DNA, the CDR3 is TGCGCCAGCAGCCAAGACCTGAACAGAGGAGAGACCCAGTACTTC. Translation gives CASSQDLNRGETQYF.

J is TRBJ2-1 and V is TRBV29-1, with 7 bases matching TRBD2. The germline gives CDR1 SQVTM, CDR2 ANQGSEA. V shed 6 bases and J 4 bases; nucleotides not matched to a gene: 6. The CDR3 length is 13 residues. The CDR3 here is CSVTGTTYNEQFF. As DNA, the CDR3 is TGCAGCGTCACCGGGACTACATACAATGAGCAGTTCTTC.

Here the CDR3 DNA reads TGTGCCAGTGGATCTACTAGCCGGAGGGGGGAGCAGTACTTC. As protein: CASGSTSRRGEQYF. This chain connects TRBV3-1 to TRBJ2-5; D is tentatively TRBD1 or TRBD2 (6 bases each). The CDR3 sequence is 14 residues long. Trimming cost V 9 bases and J 11 bases, with 25 bases left between them. CDR1 and CDR2 (germline): LGHDT, YNNKEL (reference sequence).

This sequence joins TRBV7-9 and TRBJ2-6, with 9 bases aligning to TRBD1. From germline, CDR1 is SEHNR and CDR2 FQNEAQ (reference sequence). This CDR3 is 18 amino acids long. After removal of 8 bases from V and 3 bases from J, the junction contained 14 bases not matched to a gene. For the CDR3, the DNA is TGTGCCAGCTCGGGGGACAGGGCTTTTTCTCTTGGGGCCAACGTCCTGACTTTC. It translates to CASSGDRAFSLGANVLTF.

V gene TRBV5-1 combines with J gene TRBJ2-3; 10 bases line up with TRBD2. Germline V lookup: CDR1 SGHRS, CDR2 YFSETQ. CDR3 length equals 17 residues. After removal of 4 bases from V and 5 bases from J, the junction contained 13 bases not matched to a gene. The CDR3 DNA reads as TGCGCCAGCAGCACCCCGACTAGCGGGTCAGGTGGAGATACGCAGTATTTT. As protein: CASSTPTSGSGGDTQYF.

In this sample, this clonotype turned up a few times. The CDR3 sequence is CASSYGVQETQYF. The DNA for the CDR3 is TGTGCCAGCTCGTATGGGGTTCAAGAGACCCAGTACTTC. The rearrangement links TRBV7-2 to TRBJ2-5; no reliable D call. Looked up from germline, CDR1 is SGHTA and CDR2 is FQGNSA. The CDR3 loop spans 13 amino acids. V lost 8 bases and J 2 bases, leaving 12 bases between the germline ends.